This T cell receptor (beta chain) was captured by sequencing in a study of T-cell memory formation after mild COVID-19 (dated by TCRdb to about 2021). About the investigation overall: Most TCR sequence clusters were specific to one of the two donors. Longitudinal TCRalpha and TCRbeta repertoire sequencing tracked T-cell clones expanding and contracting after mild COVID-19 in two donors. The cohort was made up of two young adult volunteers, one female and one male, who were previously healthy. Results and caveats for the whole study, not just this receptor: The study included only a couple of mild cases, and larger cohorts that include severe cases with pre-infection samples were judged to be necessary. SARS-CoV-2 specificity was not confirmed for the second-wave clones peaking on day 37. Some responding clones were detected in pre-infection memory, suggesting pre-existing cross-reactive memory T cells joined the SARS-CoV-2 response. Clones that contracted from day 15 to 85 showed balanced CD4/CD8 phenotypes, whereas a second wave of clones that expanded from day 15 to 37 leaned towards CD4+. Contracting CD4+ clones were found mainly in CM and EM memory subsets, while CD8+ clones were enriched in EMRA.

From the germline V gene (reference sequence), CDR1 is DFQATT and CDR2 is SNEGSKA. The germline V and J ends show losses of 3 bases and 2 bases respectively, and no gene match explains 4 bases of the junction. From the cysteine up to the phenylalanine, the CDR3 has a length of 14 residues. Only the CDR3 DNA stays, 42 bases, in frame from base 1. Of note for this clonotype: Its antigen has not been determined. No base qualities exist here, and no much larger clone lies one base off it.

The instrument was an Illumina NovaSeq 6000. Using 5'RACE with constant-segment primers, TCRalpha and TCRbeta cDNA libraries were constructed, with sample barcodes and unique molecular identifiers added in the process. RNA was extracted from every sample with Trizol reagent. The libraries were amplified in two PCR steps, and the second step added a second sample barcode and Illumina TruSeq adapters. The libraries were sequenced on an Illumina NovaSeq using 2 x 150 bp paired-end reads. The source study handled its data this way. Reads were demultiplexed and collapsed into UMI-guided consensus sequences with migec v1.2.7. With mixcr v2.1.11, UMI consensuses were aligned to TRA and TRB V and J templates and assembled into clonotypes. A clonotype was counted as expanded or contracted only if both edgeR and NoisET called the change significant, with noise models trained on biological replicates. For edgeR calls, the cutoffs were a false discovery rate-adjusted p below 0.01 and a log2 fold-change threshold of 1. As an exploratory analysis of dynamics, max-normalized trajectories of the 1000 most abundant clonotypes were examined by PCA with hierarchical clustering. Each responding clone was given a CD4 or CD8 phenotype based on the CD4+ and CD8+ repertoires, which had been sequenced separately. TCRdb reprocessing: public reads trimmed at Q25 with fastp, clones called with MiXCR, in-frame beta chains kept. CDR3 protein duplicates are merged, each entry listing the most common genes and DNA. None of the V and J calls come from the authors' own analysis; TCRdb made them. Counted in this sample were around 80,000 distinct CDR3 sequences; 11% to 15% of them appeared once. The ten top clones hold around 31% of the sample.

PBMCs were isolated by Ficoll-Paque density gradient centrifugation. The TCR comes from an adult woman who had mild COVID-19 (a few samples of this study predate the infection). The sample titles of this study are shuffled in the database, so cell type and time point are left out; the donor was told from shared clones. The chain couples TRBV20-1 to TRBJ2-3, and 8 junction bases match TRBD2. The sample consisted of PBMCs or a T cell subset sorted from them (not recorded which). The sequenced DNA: TGCAGTGCTAGCGGGAGGGCCTACACAGATACGCAGTATTTT. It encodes CSASGRAYTDTQYF.